This T cell receptor beta chain was sequenced for a study of T cell responses to AZD1222 COVID-19 vaccine. Worth noting for this clone: Its antigen is currently unknown.

General observations from the study: Dominant at 160-218 and 743-854, vaccine-associated CD4 TCRs also spanned spike. Baseline seropositives among AZD1222 recipients totaled only five to seven. Recipients of two AZD1222 doses showed rising Spike-specific TCR breadth and depth. White British donors predominated, females outnumbered males, and clonal diversity was possibly underestimated.

Clones were read by immunoSEQ multiplex PCR, and TCRdb kept only the in-frame ones, dropping some. Seen here are 120,000 to 150,000 clones, roughly nine tenths observed once, and the top ten hold approximately 4%. The germline V gene has CDR1 SEHNR and CDR2 FQNEAQ (reference sequence). The CDR3 totals 16 residues. Trimming took 1 base from V and 0 from J, leaving 10 bases between them. The genes are TRBV7-9 and TRBJ1-5; the D gene is possibly TRBD1 (5 bases). The source was peripheral blood, collected 28 days after the second AZD1222 dose. The TCR was taken from an adult who received the AZD1222 COVID-19 vaccine. The CDR3 region has the DNA TGTGCCAGCAGCTTAGTCAGGGCAAATAGCAATCAGCCCCAGCATTTT. Protein product: CASSLVRANSNQPQHF.